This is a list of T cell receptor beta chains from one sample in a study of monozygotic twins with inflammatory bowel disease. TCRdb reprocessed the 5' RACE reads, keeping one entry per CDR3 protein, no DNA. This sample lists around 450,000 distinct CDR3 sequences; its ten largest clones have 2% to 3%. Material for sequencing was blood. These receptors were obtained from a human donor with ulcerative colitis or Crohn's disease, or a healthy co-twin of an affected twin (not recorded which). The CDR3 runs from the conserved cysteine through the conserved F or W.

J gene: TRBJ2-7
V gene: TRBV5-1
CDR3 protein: CASSSRTSGGNEQYF

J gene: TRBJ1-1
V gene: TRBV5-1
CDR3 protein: CASSLDGGVTEAFF

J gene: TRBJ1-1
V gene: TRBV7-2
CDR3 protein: CASSPQYSNTEAFF

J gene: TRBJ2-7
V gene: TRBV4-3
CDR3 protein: CASSQILAGAYEQYF

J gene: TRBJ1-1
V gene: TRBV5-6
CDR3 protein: CASSLVGVGGENTEAFF

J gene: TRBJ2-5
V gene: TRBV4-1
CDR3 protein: CASSRRRGQGQETQYF

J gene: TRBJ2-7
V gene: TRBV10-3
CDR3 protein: CAIGGVTYEQYF

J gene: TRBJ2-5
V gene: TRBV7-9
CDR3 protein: CASSLEQILETQYF

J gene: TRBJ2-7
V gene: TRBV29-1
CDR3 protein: CSVIMSSYEQYF

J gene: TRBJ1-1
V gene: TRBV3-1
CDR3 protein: CASSQVATNTEAFF

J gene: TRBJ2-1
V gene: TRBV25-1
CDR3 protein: CASSELEVEKQFF

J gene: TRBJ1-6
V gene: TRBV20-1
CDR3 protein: CSAVSGTGGNSPLHF

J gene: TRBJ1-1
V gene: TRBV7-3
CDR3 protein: CASSLTLQVTDRATEAFF

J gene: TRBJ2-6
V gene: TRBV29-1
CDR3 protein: CSVFLSGANVLTF

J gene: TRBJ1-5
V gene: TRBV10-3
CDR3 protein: CAISVEPMNQPQHF

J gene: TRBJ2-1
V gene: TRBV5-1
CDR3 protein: CASSLLRENNEQFF

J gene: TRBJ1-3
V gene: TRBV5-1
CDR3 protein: CASSPQGAVRDTIYF

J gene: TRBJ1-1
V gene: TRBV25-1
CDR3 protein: CASSEGGAGHTEAFF

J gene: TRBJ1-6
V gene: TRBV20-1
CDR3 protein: CSARQGEGSPLHF

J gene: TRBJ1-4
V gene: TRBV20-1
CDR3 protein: CSGQRNEKLFF

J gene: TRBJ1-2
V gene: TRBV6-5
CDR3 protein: CASRSDRGYGYTF

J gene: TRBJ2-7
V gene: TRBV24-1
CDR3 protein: CATSDLGTQYF

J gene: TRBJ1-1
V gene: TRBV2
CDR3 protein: CASMGQGYNTEAFF

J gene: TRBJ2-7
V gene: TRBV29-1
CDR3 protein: CSARRGSYEQYF

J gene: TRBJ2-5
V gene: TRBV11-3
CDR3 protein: CASSQRGTGDQETQYF

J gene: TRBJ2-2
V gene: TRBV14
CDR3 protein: CASSLQPRNTGELFF

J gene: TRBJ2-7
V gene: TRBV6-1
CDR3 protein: CASFPLAGGHDEQYF

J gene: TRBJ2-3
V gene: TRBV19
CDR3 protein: CASSFSGGDTQYF

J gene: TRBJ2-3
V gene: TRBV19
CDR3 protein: CASSLQGNGADTQYF

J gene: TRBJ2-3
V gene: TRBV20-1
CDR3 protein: CSAPRTSSSTDTQYF

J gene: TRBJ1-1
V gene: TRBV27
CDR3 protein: CASSLTFTGNTEAFF

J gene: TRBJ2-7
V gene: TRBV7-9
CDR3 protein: CASSVGSRFEQYF

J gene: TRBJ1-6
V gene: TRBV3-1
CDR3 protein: CASSHRGPDSPLHF

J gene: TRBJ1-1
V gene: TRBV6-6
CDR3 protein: CASIGGAHEAFF

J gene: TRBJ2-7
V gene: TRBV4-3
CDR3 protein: CASSPSSGMEGEQYF

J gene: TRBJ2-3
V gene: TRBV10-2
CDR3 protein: CASSEQGFSDTQYF

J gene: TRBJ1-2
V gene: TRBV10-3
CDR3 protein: CAISSTGDGYGYTF

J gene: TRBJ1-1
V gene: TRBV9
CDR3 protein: CASSVEGFEMNTEAFF

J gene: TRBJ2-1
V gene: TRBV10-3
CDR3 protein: CAISANKGSSYNEQFF

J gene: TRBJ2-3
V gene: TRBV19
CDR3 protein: CASRGMGDTDTQYF

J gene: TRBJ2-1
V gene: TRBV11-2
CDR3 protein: CASSFLAGPYNEQFF

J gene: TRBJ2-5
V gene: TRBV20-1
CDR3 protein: CSARVAQGRETQYF

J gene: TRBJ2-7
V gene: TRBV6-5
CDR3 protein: CASSYSRVRGKYEQYF

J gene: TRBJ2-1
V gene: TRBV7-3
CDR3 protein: CASSLIGNSGGIYNEQFF

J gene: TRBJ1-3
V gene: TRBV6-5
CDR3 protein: CASSYGIGRGSGNTIYF

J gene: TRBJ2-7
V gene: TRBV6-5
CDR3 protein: CASSQGGRSEQYF

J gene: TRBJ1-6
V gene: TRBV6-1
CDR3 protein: CASSPGGESSPLHF

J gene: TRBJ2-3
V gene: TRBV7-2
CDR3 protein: CASSSIAETQYF

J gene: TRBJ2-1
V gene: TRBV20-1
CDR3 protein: CSAPKTGDNEQFF

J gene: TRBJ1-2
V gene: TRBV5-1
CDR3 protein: CASSPEGGDTETNYGYTF

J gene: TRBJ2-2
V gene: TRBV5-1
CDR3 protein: CASSFTGVTGELFF

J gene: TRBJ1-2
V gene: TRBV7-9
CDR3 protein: CASSPDRQNYGYTF

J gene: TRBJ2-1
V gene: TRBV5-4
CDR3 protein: CASSLGAGGQYEQFF

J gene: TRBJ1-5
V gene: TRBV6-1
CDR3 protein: CASSRGYQPQHF

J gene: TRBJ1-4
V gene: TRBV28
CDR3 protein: CASSLIRLRGNEKLFF

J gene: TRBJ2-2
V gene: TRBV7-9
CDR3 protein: CASSLDTTTGELFF

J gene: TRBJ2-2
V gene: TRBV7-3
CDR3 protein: CASSPAVGTGELFF

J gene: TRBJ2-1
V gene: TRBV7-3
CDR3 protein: CASSLTGTTDNEQFF

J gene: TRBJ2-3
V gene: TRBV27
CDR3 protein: CASRLAGGNTDTQYF

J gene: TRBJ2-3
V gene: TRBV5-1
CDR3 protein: CASSLDGTTSTDTQYF